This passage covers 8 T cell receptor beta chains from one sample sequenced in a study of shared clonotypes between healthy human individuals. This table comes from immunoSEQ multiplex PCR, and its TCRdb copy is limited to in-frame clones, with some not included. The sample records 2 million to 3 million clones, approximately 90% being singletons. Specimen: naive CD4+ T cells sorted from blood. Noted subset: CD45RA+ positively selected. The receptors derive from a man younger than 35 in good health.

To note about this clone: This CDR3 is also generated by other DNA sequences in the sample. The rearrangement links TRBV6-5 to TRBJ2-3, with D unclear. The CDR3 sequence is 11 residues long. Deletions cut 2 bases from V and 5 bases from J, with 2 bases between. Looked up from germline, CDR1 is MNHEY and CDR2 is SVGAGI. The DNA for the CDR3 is TGTGCCAGCAGTTACATAGATACGCAGTATTTT. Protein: CASSYIDTQYF.

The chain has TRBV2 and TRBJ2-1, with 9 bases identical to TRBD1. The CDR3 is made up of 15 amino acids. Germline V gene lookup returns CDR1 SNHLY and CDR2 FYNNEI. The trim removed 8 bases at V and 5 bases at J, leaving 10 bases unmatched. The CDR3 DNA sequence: TGTGCCAGCGGTCCGGGACAGGGAAGGAACAATGAGCAGTTCTTC. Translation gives CASGPGQGRNNEQFF.

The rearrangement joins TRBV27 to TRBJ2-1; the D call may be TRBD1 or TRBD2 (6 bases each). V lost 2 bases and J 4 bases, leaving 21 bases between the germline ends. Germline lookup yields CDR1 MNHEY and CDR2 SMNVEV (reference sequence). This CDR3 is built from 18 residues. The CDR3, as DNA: TGTGCCAGCAGTTTAGATGGGTTAGGGGGGCTCCGTTACAATGAGCAGTTCTTC. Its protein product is CASSLDGLGGLRYNEQFF.

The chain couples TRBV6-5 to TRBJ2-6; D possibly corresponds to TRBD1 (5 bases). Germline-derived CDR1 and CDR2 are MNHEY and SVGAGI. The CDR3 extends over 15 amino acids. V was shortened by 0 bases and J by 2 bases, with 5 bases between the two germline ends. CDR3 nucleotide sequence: TGTGCCAGCAGTTACTCCAGGGCTGGGGCCAACGTCCTGACTTTC. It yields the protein CASSYSRAGANVLTF.

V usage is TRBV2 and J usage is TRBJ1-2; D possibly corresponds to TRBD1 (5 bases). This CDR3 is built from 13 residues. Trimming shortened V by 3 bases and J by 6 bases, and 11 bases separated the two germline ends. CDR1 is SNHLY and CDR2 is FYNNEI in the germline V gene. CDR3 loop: CASSEAMGDGYTF. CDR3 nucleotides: TGTGCCAGCAGTGAGGCCATGGGGGATGGCTACACCTTC. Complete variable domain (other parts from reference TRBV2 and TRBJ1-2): EPEVTQTPSHQVTQMGQEVILRCVPISNHLYFYWYRQILGQKVEFLVSFYNNEISEKSEIFDDQFSVERPDGSNFTLKIRSTKLEDSAMYFCASSEAMGDGYTFGSGTRLTVV.

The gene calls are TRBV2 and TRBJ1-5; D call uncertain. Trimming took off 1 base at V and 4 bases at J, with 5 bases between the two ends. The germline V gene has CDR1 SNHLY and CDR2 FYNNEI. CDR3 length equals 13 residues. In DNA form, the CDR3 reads TGTGCCAGCAGTGAAGGAACAAATCAGCCCCAGCATTTT. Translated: CASSEGTNQPQHF.

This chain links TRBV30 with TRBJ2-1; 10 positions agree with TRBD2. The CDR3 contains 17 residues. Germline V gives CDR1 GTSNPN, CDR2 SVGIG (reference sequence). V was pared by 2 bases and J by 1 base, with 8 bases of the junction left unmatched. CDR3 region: CAWSLILTSGSYNEQFF. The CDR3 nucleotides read TGTGCCTGGAGTTTAATCTTGACTAGCGGGTCCTACAATGAGCAGTTCTTC.

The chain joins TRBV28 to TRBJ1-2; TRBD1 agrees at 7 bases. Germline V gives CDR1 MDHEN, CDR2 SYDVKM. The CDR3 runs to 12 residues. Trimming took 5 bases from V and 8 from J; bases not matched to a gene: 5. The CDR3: CASSMGQRGYTF. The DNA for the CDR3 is TGTGCCAGCAGTATGGGACAGAGAGGCTACACCTTC.